The rows below give T cell receptor beta chains drawn from one sample of a study of CD8 T cells in Susac syndrome. TCRdb analysed the immunoSEQ multiplex PCR reads with MiXCR anew, one entry per CDR3 protein. The sample shows some 110,000 distinct CDR3 sequences, over 90% of them seen only once. The sample was CD8+ T cells from PBMCs. These receptors were obtained from a human donor with Susac syndrome. Each CDR3 is given without its conserved first and last residue.

v_gene,j_gene,CDR3aa
TRBV10-2,TRBJ2-5,AKPVEETQY
TRBV30,TRBJ2-1,AWSWGPNEQF
TRBV19,TRBJ2-3,ASTQGRYSTDTQY
TRBV29-1,TRBJ2-1,SVKIQSNEQF
TRBV7-8,TRBJ1-5,ASSLEGNSNQPQH
TRBV30,TRBJ2-1,AWSPRGGLVGEQF
TRBV20-1,TRBJ2-7,SADGQESYEQY
TRBV7-9,TRBJ2-6,ASSPGLGVLT
TRBV6-6,TRBJ1-2,ASSYSEKGGRSGYT
TRBV19,TRBJ1-5,ASSRMDNQPQH
TRBV20-1,TRBJ2-3,SASVTSTDTQY
TRBV20-1,TRBJ2-7,SARVGGPAYEQY
TRBV6-5,TRBJ2-3,ASSYLGSGGATDTQY
TRBV3-1,TRBJ1-6,ASSQGVGSYSPLH
TRBV4-2,TRBJ2-1,ASSRGPTGPSSYNEQF
TRBV29-1,TRBJ1-2,SVGPDRDYGYT
TRBV7-2,TRBJ2-6,ARSYRGPGANVLT
TRBV25-1,TRBJ2-3,ASSDGLLGGADTQY
TRBV19,TRBJ2-7,ASTPAGGNSDEQY
TRBV5-4,TRBJ2-3,ASSPLQRQGALGRTDTQY
TRBV6-5,TRBJ2-1,ASSYSSGSSYNEQF
TRBV12-3/TRBV12-4,TRBJ1-6,ASSYKPNLGNSPLH
TRBV9,TRBJ1-2,ASSPGRGWVHGYT
TRBV6-4,TRBJ1-5,ASSDGMGQPQH
TRBV30,TRBJ1-3,AWSLGNTIY
TRBV12-3/TRBV12-4,TRBJ2-5,ASSPLRGGRETQY
TRBV3-1,TRBJ1-5,ASSQGPGNQPQH
TRBV12-3/TRBV12-4,TRBJ1-1,ASSPHGQGMAF
TRBV30,TRBJ1-1,AWNLGQVNTEAF
TRBV4-3,TRBJ2-5,ASSQVQLEETQY
TRBV6-5,TRBJ2-1,ASSYRVNNEQF
TRBV12-3/TRBV12-4,TRBJ1-6,ASSQGADSPLH
TRBV19,TRBJ1-5,ASSPGTGVWEPQH
TRBV6-6,TRBJ2-1,ASGYGNEQF
TRBV6-1,TRBJ1-4,ASSELGTNEKLF
TRBV29-1,TRBJ2-7,SVTQGYEQY
TRBV7-9,TRBJ2-2,ASSPRDSNTGELF
TRBV4-1,TRBJ2-5,ASSLYRDQETQY
TRBV4-2,TRBJ2-1,ASSHRVAGGTYNEQF
TRBV10-3,TRBJ2-2,AITRQGGPNTGELF
TRBV4-3,TRBJ2-3,ASSQIGLAGGQEDTQY
TRBV19,TRBJ1-1,ASSIGAGMNTEAF
TRBV21-1,TRBJ2-7,ASLTRLGSYEQY
TRBV11-2,TRBJ2-5,ASSLDPSGGETQY
TRBV12-3/TRBV12-4,TRBJ1-2,ASSLGQGDLNYGYT
TRBV29-1,TRBJ2-7,SVGSGEDGEQY
TRBV2,TRBJ2-7,ASRTRQLWGSGEQY
TRBV13,TRBJ2-1,ASSSPGVAGVNEQF
TRBV3-1,TRBJ2-1,ASSQASWRGAYNEQF
TRBV20-1,TRBJ1-1,SARVTGNRTEAF
TRBV14,TRBJ2-3,ASSPLAGGSTDTQY
TRBV29-1,TRBJ1-2,SVDRLNGYT
TRBV11-2,TRBJ2-7,ASSSGTPVAQYEQY